This T cell receptor beta chain was observed in a study of T-cell reconstitution after alpha-beta-depleted transplantation in children. Researchers prepared the TCRbeta library using unique molecular identifiers, the study reports. TCRdb processed the PCR reads anew with MiXCR; each CDR3 protein has one entry. The sample holds around 440,000 distinct CDR3 sequences, over 9.5% seen once. Notes on the study in general: At around two months after transplant, the alpha-beta T cells were reportedly derived from several hundred expanded clones that came from non-depleted graft cells. From newly produced T cells came most of the T-cell counts and diversity one year after transplant. Surviving recipient T cells and thymic progenitors underlay high day-60 TCRbeta diversity in some patients.

Turning to this clonotype: Its target is not known.

The CDR3 length is 15 residues. Germline-derived CDR1 and CDR2 are MGHRA and YSYEKL. Trimming cost V 1 base and J 4 bases, with 11 bases left between them. The receptor's source is a child aged 2 to 10 with inherited bone marrow failure, due to receive a stem cell transplant. The chain joins TRBV4-1 to TRBJ1-5, with D perhaps TRBD1 (6 bases). This sample comprised PBMCs, obtained before TCRalphabeta/CD19-depleted stem cell transplant. The CDR3 DNA follows: TGCGCCAGCAGCCAAGCGTGGGGGCTTAATCAGCCCCAGCATTTT. It translates to CASSQAWGLNQPQHF.